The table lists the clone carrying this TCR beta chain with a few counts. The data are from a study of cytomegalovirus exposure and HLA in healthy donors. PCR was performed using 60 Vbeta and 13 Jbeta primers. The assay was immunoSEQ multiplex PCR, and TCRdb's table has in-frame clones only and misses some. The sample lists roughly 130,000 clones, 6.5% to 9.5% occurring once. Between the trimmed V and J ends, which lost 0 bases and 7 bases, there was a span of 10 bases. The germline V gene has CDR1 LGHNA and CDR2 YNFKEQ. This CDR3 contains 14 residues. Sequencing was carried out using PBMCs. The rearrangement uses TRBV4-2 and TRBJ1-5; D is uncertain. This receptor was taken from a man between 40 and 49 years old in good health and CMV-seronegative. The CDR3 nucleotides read TGTGCCAGCAGCCAAGATTTGAGAGCCCAGCCCCAGCATTTT. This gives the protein CASSQDLRAQPQHF.